The 30 T cell receptor beta chains reported below all come from one sample, sequenced in a study of CD8+ T cells in alopecia areata. Treatment noted: oral pan-JAK inhibitor, 5-10 mg twice daily. Extraction and reverse transcription of RNA yielded cDNA as the sequencing template. Profiling relied on immunoSEQ multiplex PCR, and the TCRdb table lists in-frame clones only, not all of them. The table lists about 210,000 clones, approximately 40% of them singletons. This specimen consisted of CD4+ T cells sorted from blood, obtained at approximately week 37, from a patient treated with tofacitinib. These receptor sequences come from a human donor with alopecia areata.

The CDR3: CASRQGSRETQYF. CDR3 coding DNA: TGTGCCAGCAGGCAGGGATCCCGAGAGACCCAGTACTTC. The chain joins TRBV6-5 to TRBJ2-5; D may be TRBD1 (5 bases). The CDR3 is 13 residues long. In germline, CDR1 is MNHEY, CDR2 SVGAGI. Trimming took off 6 bases at V and 4 bases at J, with 12 bases between the two ends.

J is TRBJ2-2 and V is TRBV29-1; 9 bases map to TRBD1. From germline, CDR1 is SQVTM and CDR2 ANQGSEA. This CDR3 spans 13 amino acids. The V segment lost 7 bases and the J segment 5 bases; nucleotides outside the gene matches: 5. CDR3 sequence: CSAGQGTTGELFF. DNA of the CDR3: TGCAGCGCTGGACAGGGGACGACCGGGGAGCTGTTTTTT.

V and J are TRBV6-1 and TRBJ2-7; TRBD2 is a possible D gene (5 bases). Germline loops: CDR1 MNHNS, CDR2 SASEGT. CDR3 length equals 14 residues. V was shortened by 8 bases and J by 2 bases, with 16 bases between the two germline ends. The CDR3 nucleotides read TGTGCCAGCGGAGGTACAGCGTCCACCTACGAGCAGTACTTC. Translation: CASGGTASTYEQYF.

This sequence joins TRBV6-1 and TRBJ2-1; tentatively, D is TRBD2 (6 bases). Per germline, CDR1 MNHNS and CDR2 SASEGT. The V end lost 10 bases, the J end lost 5 bases, and 21 bases lay between the germline ends. There are 15 residues in the CDR3. The CDR3 nucleotides read TGTGCCACGACTGCGGGGCAGGGCTTACACAATGAGCAGTTCTTC. As protein: CATTAGQGLHNEQFF.

The gene calls are TRBV30 and TRBJ2-1; D is ambiguous. The ends were cut back, 3 bases at V and 3 bases at J, with 15 bases in the middle. The CDR3 is made up of 15 amino acids. Germline V gene lookup returns CDR1 GTSNPN and CDR2 SVGIG (reference sequence). CDR3 DNA sequence: TGTGCCTGGAGCGCAACGGGTGGCCTCTACAATGAGCAGTTCTTC. As protein: CAWSATGGLYNEQFF. Variable domain in full (rest from reference TRBV30 and TRBJ2-1): SQTIHQWPATLVQPVGSPLSLECTVEGTSNPNLYWYRQAAGRGLQLLFYSVGIGQISSEVPQNLSASRPQDRQFILSSKKLLLSDSGFYLCAWSATGGLYNEQFFGPGTRLTVL.

The CDR3 spells CASSQDPQGGVQETQYF. The DNA for the CDR3 is TGCGCCAGCAGCCAAGACCCCCAGGGAGGGGTCCAAGAGACCCAGTACTTC. The chain employs TRBV4-1 and TRBJ2-5; 7 bases are shared with TRBD2. This CDR3 region has 17 residues. V was clipped by 0 bases and J by 1 base; unmatched bases: 8. Germline assignment: CDR1 MGHRA and CDR2 YSYEKL.

V and J are TRBV18 and TRBJ2-3; 9 bases align to TRBD1. There are 16 residues in the CDR3. With 3 bases clipped from V and 3 bases from J, the junction kept 7 bases outside the gene matches. Germline CDR1 reads KGHSH; CDR2 reads LQKENI. CDR3 sequence: CASSPLDRGITDTQYF. In DNA form, the CDR3 reads TGTGCCAGCTCACCCCTGGACAGGGGTATTACAGATACGCAGTATTTT.

The rearrangement links TRBV28 to TRBJ1-2; D is ambiguous. The CDR3 contains 13 residues. Germline V gives CDR1 MDHEN, CDR2 SYDVKM. Trimming cost V 6 bases and J 3 bases, with 11 bases left between them. CDR3 in amino acids: CASRTNWDYGYTF. CDR3 DNA: TGTGCCAGCAGGACCAACTGGGACTATGGCTACACCTTC.

This clone has only a few counts. The J gene is TRBJ1-1, the V gene TRBV5-5; D is unresolved. The CDR3 is made up of 15 amino acids. Trimming stripped 0 bases from V and 1 base from J, with 10 bases between. Germline assignment: CDR1 SGHKS and CDR2 YYEKEE (reference sequence). The CDR3 DNA sequence: TGTGCCAGCAGCTTGGCCCCTTTTAGGAACACTGAAGCTTTCTTT. Amino acids: CASSLAPFRNTEAFF.

A few counts support this clone. The chain employs TRBV5-4 and TRBJ2-7; D not resolved. Germline loops: CDR1 SGHNT, CDR2 YYREEE (reference sequence). This CDR3 is 14 amino acids long. Trimming stripped 1 base from V and 0 bases from J, with 8 bases between. The CDR3 protein is CASSLKSGSYEQYF. The CDR3 DNA follows: TGTGCCAGCAGCTTGAAGAGTGGCTCCTACGAGCAGTACTTC.

The V and J genes are TRBV7-2 and TRBJ2-2; 8 bases map to TRBD1. V gave up 5 bases and J gave up 6 bases; unmatched junction bases: 5. Looked up from germline, CDR1 is SGHTA and CDR2 is FQGNSA. The CDR3 spans 14 residues. The CDR3 nucleotides are TGTGCCAGCAGCCGACCGACAGGGGCCGGGGAGCTGTTTTTT. Translated, it gives CASSRPTGAGELFF.

Concerning this clone itself: An end of the junction differs from the germline gene, which may be a read error. The chain carries TRBV7-7 and TRBJ2-5, with D possibly TRBD2 on 5 matching bases. There are 14 residues in the CDR3. Germline CDR1 and CDR2: SSHAT and FNYEAQ (reference sequence). For the CDR3, the DNA is TGTGCTAGCAGCCACGGACGGGAAGGGGAGACCCAGTACTTC. Amino acid sequence: CASSHGREGETQYF.

The chain combines TRBV5-6 with TRBJ2-3; perhaps TRBD2 as D (6 bases). The CDR3 runs 17 residues. V lost 0 bases and J 0 bases, leaving 14 bases between the germline ends. From germline, CDR1 is SGHDT and CDR2 YYEEEE. The CDR3 nucleotides are TGTGCCAGCAGCTTGGTCCCCGCAGGGACTAGCACAGATACGCAGTATTTT. Translation: CASSLVPAGTSTDTQYF.

The chain joins TRBV20-1 to TRBJ2-3, with unresolved D. The germline CDR1 and CDR2 sequences are DFQATT and SNEGSKA (reference sequence). V was trimmed by 2 bases and J by 6 bases, leaving 6 bases between them. The CDR3 sequence is 11 residues long. This chain's CDR3 is CSARIADTQYF. The CDR3 DNA sequence: TGCAGTGCTAGAATTGCCGATACGCAGTATTTT.

This clone was recorded once. The chain employs TRBV2 and TRBJ1-1, with a weak D call TRBD1 (5 bases). Germline V gene sequence: CDR1 SNHLY, CDR2 FYNNEI. Trimming pared 11 bases from V and 5 bases from J, leaving 18 bases between. CDR3 length: 13 amino acids. CDR3 in amino acids: CAPKGGARTEAFF. CDR3 nucleotides: TGTGCCCCTAAGGGAGGGGCGCGGACTGAAGCTTTCTTT.

This clone was counted a single time. V gene TRBV7-8 combines with J gene TRBJ2-3; D may correspond to TRBD1 or TRBD2 (6 bases each). V gave up 2 bases and J gave up 2 bases, with 14 bases separating them. The CDR3 totals 16 residues. Germline V gives CDR1 SGHVS, CDR2 FQNEAQ. The CDR3 reads CASSLSGGGYTDTQYF. In DNA form, the CDR3 reads TGTGCCAGCAGCTTATCCGGGGGCGGATACACAGATACGCAGTATTTT.

V and J are TRBV4-1 and TRBJ2-7; the D is unclear. This CDR3 contains 12 residues. Per the germline V gene, CDR1 is MGHRA and CDR2 is YSYEKL. V lost 2 bases and J lost 3, with 5 bases in between. The CDR3 DNA sequence: TGCGCCAGCAGCCAAACCCACTACGAGCAGTACTTC. As protein: CASSQTHYEQYF.

V gene TRBV7-2 combines with J gene TRBJ2-1, with 8 bases aligning to TRBD2. In germline, CDR1 is SGHTA, CDR2 FQGNSA. The CDR3 extends over 14 amino acids. The J segment lost 8 bases and the V segment lost 5 bases, leaving 8 bases of the junction unmatched. This CDR3 reads CASSDREGRHEQFF. CDR3 nucleotides: TGTGCCAGCAGCGACCGGGAGGGCCGGCATGAGCAGTTCTTC.

The table lists this clone with a few counts. Different DNA sequences within this sample yield the same CDR3. The rearrangement links TRBV19 to TRBJ1-5; D is ambiguous. V gave up 3 bases and J gave up 2 bases, with 5 bases separating them. Per germline, CDR1 LNHDA and CDR2 SQIVND (reference sequence). The CDR3 is 13 amino acids. CDR3 nucleotide sequence: TGTGCCAGTAGTATCGGAGGCAATCAGCCCCAGCATTTT. Protein product: CASSIGGNQPQHF.

This clone was recorded many times. This chain connects TRBV19 to TRBJ1-5; no definite D call. The germline V and J ends were trimmed by 6 bases and 0 bases, with 12 bases remaining between them. This CDR3 is 15 amino acids long. Per germline, CDR1 LNHDA and CDR2 SQIVND (reference sequence). CDR3 bases: TGTGCCAGTAGCTCGGGCCCGGTTAGCAATCAGCCCCAGCATTTT. Translating it yields CASSSGPVSNQPQHF.

This clone turned up a few times. J is TRBJ2-6 and V is TRBV4-3; 7 bases match TRBD1. Germline V gene data show CDR1 as LGHNA and CDR2 as YSLEER. Trimming at V came to 3 bases and at J to 2 bases, leaving 1 base not matched to a gene. The CDR3 consists of 15 residues. The CDR3 DNA reads TGCGCCAGCAGCCAGACAGGGCCTGGGGCCAACGTCCTGACTTTC. It yields the protein CASSQTGPGANVLTF.

This clone was counted many times. This chain joins TRBV23-1 and TRBJ2-7; 7 bases map to TRBD1. TRBV23-1 is annotated as an ORF whose role is uncertain. This CDR3 has 17 amino acids. V shed 2 bases, J shed 6 bases, and the junction held 16 bases outside the gene matches. The CDR3 coding sequence is TGCGCCAGCAGTCAACCTTTCGGGGACAGACCAGCAGGCGAGCAGTACTTC. The encoded protein is CASSQPFGDRPAGEQYF.

The genes are TRBV7-2 and TRBJ2-1; no reliable D call. Germline assignment: CDR1 SGHTA and CDR2 FQGNSA. V lost 0 bases and J lost 8, with 11 bases in between. The length of the CDR3 is 14 residues. CDR3 sequence reads: CASSLAGKSDEQFF. As DNA, the CDR3 is TGTGCCAGCAGCTTAGCAGGGAAAAGCGATGAGCAGTTCTTC.

This chain links TRBV18 with TRBJ1-1; D uncertain. Trimming took 10 bases from V and 1 from J, leaving 7 bases between them. Per the germline V gene, CDR1 is KGHSH and CDR2 is LQKENI. This CDR3 is built from 11 residues. CDR3 sequence: CATYQNTEAFF. CDR3 bases: TGTGCCACCTATCAGAACACTGAAGCTTTCTTT. Supplemented by reference TRBV18 and TRBJ1-1, the full variable domain reads NAGVMQNPRHLVRRRGQEARLRCSPMKGHSHVYWYRQLPEEGLKFMVYLQKENIIDESGMPKERFSAEFPKEGPSILRIQQVVRGDSAAYFCATYQNTEAFFGQGTRLTVV.

This chain joins TRBV11-2 and TRBJ2-6; unclear D gene. The CDR3 is made up of 14 amino acids. Germline loops: CDR1 SGHAT, CDR2 FQNNGV. V lost 3 bases to trimming and J lost 0 bases, with 3 bases between them. CDR3 nucleotides: TGTGCCAGCAGCTTCCACTCTGGGGCCAACGTCCTGACTTTC. This encodes CASSFHSGANVLTF.

This clone was detected only a few times. V and J are TRBV29-1 and TRBJ2-7; the match to TRBD1 covers 8 bases. V shed 6 bases, J shed 3 bases, and the junction held 7 bases outside the gene matches. The CDR3 runs 13 residues. Per the germline V gene, CDR1 is SQVTM and CDR2 is ANQGSEA. The CDR3 region has the DNA TGCAGCGTCTCGACAGGGGCAAACTACGAGCAGTACTTC. This gives the protein CSVSTGANYEQYF.

This clone was counted many times. The V and J genes are TRBV7-9 and TRBJ1-5; 8 bases line up with TRBD1. The CDR3 totals 16 residues. V trimming: 6 bases; J trimming: 3 bases; junction bases outside the gene matches: 10. Germline lookup yields CDR1 SEHNR and CDR2 FQNEAQ (reference sequence). The CDR3 sequence is CASRSHRGGFNQPQHF. CDR3 bases: TGTGCCAGCAGGTCCCACAGGGGGGGTTTCAATCAGCCCCAGCATTTT.

The chain uses TRBV28 and TRBJ1-1; tentatively, D is TRBD1 (5 bases). Germline V lookup: CDR1 MDHEN, CDR2 SYDVKM. V was cut by 6 bases and J by 0 bases, with 5 bases left in between. The CDR3 loop spans 12 amino acids. This CDR3 is CASRQVNTEAFF. CDR3 DNA: TGTGCCAGCAGACAGGTGAACACTGAAGCTTTCTTT.

This chain joins TRBV30 and TRBJ2-5; D perhaps matches TRBD2 (5 bases). V shed 3 bases and J shed 6 bases, with 11 bases lying between them. The CDR3 has 12 amino acids. The germline gives CDR1 GTSNPN, CDR2 SVGIG (reference sequence). The CDR3 sequence is CAWSPPGKTQYF. The CDR3 DNA sequence: TGTGCCTGGAGCCCCCCCGGGAAGACCCAGTACTTC.

The chain combines TRBV13 with TRBJ2-4, with 10 bases fitting TRBD2. V lost 5 bases to trimming and J lost 7 bases; unmatched junction nucleotides: 17. Germline V gene lookup returns CDR1 PRHDT and CDR2 FYEKMQ (reference sequence). CDR3 length: 18 residues. The CDR3 coding sequence is TGTGCCAGCAGCACCCGCCGCCTAGCGGGAGAATCCGTCAACATTCAGTACTTC. Translation: CASSTRRLAGESVNIQYF.